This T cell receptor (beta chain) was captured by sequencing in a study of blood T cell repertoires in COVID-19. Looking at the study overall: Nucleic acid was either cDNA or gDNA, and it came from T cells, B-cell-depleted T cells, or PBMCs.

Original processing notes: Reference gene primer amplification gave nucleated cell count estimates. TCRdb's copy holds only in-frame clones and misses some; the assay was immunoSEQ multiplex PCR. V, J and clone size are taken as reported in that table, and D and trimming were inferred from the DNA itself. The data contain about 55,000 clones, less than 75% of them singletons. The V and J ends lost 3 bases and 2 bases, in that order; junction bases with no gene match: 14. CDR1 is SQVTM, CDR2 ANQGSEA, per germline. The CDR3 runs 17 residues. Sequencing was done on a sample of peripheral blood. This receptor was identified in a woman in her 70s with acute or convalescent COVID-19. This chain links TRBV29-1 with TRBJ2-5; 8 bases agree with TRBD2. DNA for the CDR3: TGCAGCGTTGACGGAAGGGTCGGAGCGGGGGCACAAGAGACCCAGTACTTC. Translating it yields CSVDGRVGAGAQETQYF.